This T cell receptor (beta chain) was identified in a study of T-cell memory formation after mild COVID-19. The overall study: TCR clusters were largely donor specific.

Concerning this clonotype: Its target is not known.

Study-wide results and caveats: Contracting clones from day 15 to 85 had balanced CD4/CD8; later expanders favoured CD4+. Contracting CD4+ clones sat mainly in CM and EM; CD8+ in EMRA.

Trimming removed 5 bases from V and 1 base from J, with 8 bases in between. Germline CDR1 and CDR2: MNHEY and SMNVEV (reference sequence). The CDR3 has 13 residues. TCRdb reprocessed the 5' RACE reads via MiXCR and lists one record per CDR3 protein. The sample has under 700,000 distinct CDR3 sequences, around 21% seen once. The sequence derives from an adult woman who had mild COVID-19 (a few samples of this study predate the infection). Cell type and time point are not known. V gene TRBV27 combines with J gene TRBJ1-1; D unresolved. The sample consisted of PBMCs or a T cell subset sorted from them (not recorded which). The CDR3: CASSHYENTEAFF. CDR3 nucleotide sequence: TGTGCCAGCAGTCATTACGAGAACACTGAAGCTTTCTTT.